This note documents a single TCR beta chain sequence. The source of the sample is a study of blood T cell repertoires in COVID-19. Study at large: Specimens from acute and convalescent COVID-19 originated in the United States, Italy and Spain. In each case, the material was cDNA or gDNA derived from T cells, B-cell-depleted T cells, or PBMCs.

TCRdb's table, derived via immunoSEQ multiplex PCR, lists solely in-frame clones and lacks some. The data contain around 700,000 clones, approximately 90% of them seen just once; the ten biggest clones take up approximately 0.3%. Germline V gene lookup returns CDR1 MNHEY and CDR2 SMNVEV (reference sequence). V gave up 6 bases and J gave up 3 bases; unmatched junction bases: 8. This CDR3 spans 15 amino acids. V is TRBV27 and J is TRBJ2-4; 7 nucleotides line up with TRBD1. The source material was peripheral blood. The source is a woman aged 18-29 years with acute or convalescent COVID-19. The CDR3 here is CASSPSGGSKNIQYF. The DNA of the CDR3 is TGTGCCAGCAGCCCTTCAGGGGGAAGCAAAAACATTCAGTACTTC.